This T cell receptor beta chain was captured in a study of blood T cell repertoires in COVID-19. The length of the CDR3 is 14 residues. Trimming removed 3 bases at V and 2 bases at J, with 8 bases between. CDR1 is MGHRA and CDR2 is YSYEKL in the germline V gene. Followed longitudinally, the Seattle patients had been enrolled during active infection. Only in-frame clones appear in the TCRdb table, and some are missing; sequencing was by immunoSEQ multiplex PCR. The sample lists 100,000 to 150,000 clones; roughly 92% were seen once. The specimen was peripheral blood. The clonotype originates from a middle-aged man with COVID-19, enrolled during active disease. The chain is built from TRBV4-1 and TRBJ1-5; D is undetermined. The CDR3 here is CASSQGKGNQPQHF. For the CDR3, the DNA is TGCGCCAGCAGCCAGGGCAAGGGCAATCAGCCCCAGCATTTT.